What follows is one T cell receptor (beta chain) and its context. Trimming removed 4 bases from V and 4 bases from J, with 11 bases in between. In germline, CDR1 is SGHTA, CDR2 FQGNSA. This CDR3 is 13 amino acids long. This entry belongs to a study of shared T cell receptors in the human thymus. Only in-frame clones appear in the TCRdb table, and some are missing; sequencing was by immunoSEQ multiplex PCR. The table includes some 660,000 clones, around 87% detected once. This sample also belongs to another study, concerning human thymus T cells.

The sequence derives from a boy under two years old with a congenital heart defect. V gene TRBV7-2 combines with J gene TRBJ2-7, with unresolved D. The sample was thymocytes. The CDR3 loop reads CASSWASGYEQYF. CDR3 nucleotides: TGTGCCAGCAGCTGGGCGTCTGGGTACGAGCAGTACTTC.